This T cell receptor (beta chain) emerged from a study of cytomegalovirus exposure and HLA in healthy donors. There are 14 residues in the CDR3. Germline V gene lookup returns CDR1 SEHNR and CDR2 FQNEAQ (reference sequence). V trimming: 4 bases; J trimming: 8 bases; junction bases outside the gene matches: 8. In regard to this clone: Its antigen is as yet unknown.

PCR involved 60 Vbeta and 13 Jbeta primers. Original analysis: In a later analysis, around 11 million of 83 million or so unique beta chains occurred in at least two donors. TCRdb's copy holds only in-frame clones and misses some; the assay was immunoSEQ multiplex PCR. Clone size and V and J calls were adopted from that table, with D and trimming inferred from the DNA. The sample holds under 250,000 clones, approximately 83% seen once. Study outcomes and limitations: Later on, a genetic analysis was performed. It linked a missense variant in DCLRE1C with V- and J-gene trimming of TCR beta. Whilst most TCR sequences proved rare, a subset of public TCRs occurred across many donors. Cytomegalovirus-associated status was assigned to about 160 TCR beta chains.

The rearrangement joins TRBV7-9 to TRBJ2-1; 7 bases align to TRBD2. The sequence was collected from a boy aged 2 to 10 in good health and CMV-seronegative. Sequencing input: PBMCs. In DNA, the CDR3 is TGTGCCAGCAGCTGGGGAGGGCCTTTGGATGAGCAGTTCTTC. Translated, it gives CASSWGGPLDEQFF.